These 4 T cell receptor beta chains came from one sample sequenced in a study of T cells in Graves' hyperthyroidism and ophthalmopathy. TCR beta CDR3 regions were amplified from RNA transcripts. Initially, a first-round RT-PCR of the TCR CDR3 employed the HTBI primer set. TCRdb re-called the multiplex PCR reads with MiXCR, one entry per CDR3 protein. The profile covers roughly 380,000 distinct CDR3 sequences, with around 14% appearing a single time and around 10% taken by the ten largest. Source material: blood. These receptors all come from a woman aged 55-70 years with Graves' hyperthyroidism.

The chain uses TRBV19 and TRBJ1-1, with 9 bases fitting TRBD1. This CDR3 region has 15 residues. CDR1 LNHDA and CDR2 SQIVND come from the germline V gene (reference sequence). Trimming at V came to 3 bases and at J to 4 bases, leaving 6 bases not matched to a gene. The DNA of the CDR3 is TGTGCCAGTAGTATCAGGGCGACAGGGGGCACTGAAGCTTTCTTT. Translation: CASSIRATGGTEAFF.

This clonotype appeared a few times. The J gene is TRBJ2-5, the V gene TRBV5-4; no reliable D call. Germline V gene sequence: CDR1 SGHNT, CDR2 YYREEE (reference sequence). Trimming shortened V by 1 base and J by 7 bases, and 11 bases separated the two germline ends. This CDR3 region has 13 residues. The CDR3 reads CASSLTQGPTQYF. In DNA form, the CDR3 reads TGTGCCAGCAGCTTGACTCAAGGGCCGACCCAGTACTTC. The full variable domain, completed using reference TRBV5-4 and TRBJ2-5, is ETGVTQSPTHLIKTRGQQVTLRCSSQSGHNTVSWYQQALGQGPQFIFQYYREEENGRGNFPPRFSGLQFPNYSSELNVNALELDDSALYLCASSLTQGPTQYFGPGTRLLVL.

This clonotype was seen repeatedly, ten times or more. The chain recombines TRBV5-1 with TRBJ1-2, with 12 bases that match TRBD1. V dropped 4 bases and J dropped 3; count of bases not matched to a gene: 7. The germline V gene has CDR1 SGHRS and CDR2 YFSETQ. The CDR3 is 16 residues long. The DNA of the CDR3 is TGCGCCAGCAGCGGCCGGGACAGGGGGCAGCACTATGGCTACACCTTC. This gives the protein CASSGRDRGQHYGYTF.

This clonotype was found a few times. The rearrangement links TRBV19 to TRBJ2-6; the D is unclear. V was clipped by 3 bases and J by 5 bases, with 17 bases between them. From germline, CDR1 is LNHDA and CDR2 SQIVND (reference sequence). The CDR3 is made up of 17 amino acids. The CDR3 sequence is CASSILWVRDRANVLTF. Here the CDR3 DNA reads TGTGCCAGTAGTATCCTCTGGGTTAGGGATAGGGCCAACGTCCTGACTTTC.